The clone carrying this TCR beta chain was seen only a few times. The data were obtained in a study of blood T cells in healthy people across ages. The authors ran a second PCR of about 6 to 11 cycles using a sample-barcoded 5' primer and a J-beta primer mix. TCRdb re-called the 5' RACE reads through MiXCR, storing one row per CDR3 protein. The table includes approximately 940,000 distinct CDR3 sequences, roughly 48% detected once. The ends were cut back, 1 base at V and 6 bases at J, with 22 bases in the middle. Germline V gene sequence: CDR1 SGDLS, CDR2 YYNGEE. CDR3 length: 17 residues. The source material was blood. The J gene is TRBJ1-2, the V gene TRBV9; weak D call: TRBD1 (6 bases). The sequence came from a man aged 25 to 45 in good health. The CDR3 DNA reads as TGTGCCAGCAGCGTAACGGGGGCGTGGGCCGGTTTAGATGGCTACACCTTC. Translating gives CASSVTGAWAGLDGYTF.